These T cell receptor beta chains were read from a single sample in a study of CD8 T cells in Susac syndrome. One entry per CDR3 protein results from TCRdb running MiXCR on the immunoSEQ multiplex PCR reads. The sample lists roughly 200,000 distinct CDR3 sequences, roughly 94% seen once, with 0.085% to 0.1% in the top ten. Sequenced: CD4+ T cells from PBMCs. The origin of the receptors is a human donor with Susac syndrome. CDR3s include the opening cysteine and the closing phenylalanine or tryptophan.

j_call v_call cdr3_aa
TRBJ2-3 TRBV11-2 CASSSSPIRLGSTDTQYF
TRBJ2-1 TRBV24-1 CATSDPGRDNEQFF
TRBJ2-4 TRBV7-2 CASSLGGLNIQYF
TRBJ1-1 TRBV29-1 CSVERGWTEAFF
TRBJ2-4 TRBV14 CASSQVGAEIQYF
TRBJ1-5 TRBV11-2 CASSLGQGVMGNQPQHF
TRBJ1-5 TRBV4-1 CASSQGQVNSNQPQHF
TRBJ2-5 TRBV19 CASRLTGGETQYF
TRBJ1-4 TRBV29-1 CSVGLGEKLFF
TRBJ2-7 TRBV7-9 CASNREADYEQYF
TRBJ1-5 TRBV12-3/TRBV12-4 CASSLRTGVSNQPQHF
TRBJ2-7 TRBV29-1 CSARGQKVYEQYF
TRBJ2-1 TRBV5-5 CASSLSGTGTHEQFF
TRBJ2-5 TRBV28 CASSPGGQGIQTQYF
TRBJ2-1 TRBV20-1 CSALPTSGINEQFF
TRBJ2-3 TRBV9 CASRETGTDTQYF
TRBJ1-4 TRBV28 CASREGNNEKLFF
TRBJ1-1 TRBV29-1 CSVEGQTNTEAFF
TRBJ1-1 TRBV12-3/TRBV12-4 CASSFGGPTEAFF
TRBJ2-7 TRBV28 CASSSGQSSYEQYF
TRBJ1-1 TRBV5-1 CASSWGQGDTEAFF
TRBJ2-2 TRBV3-1 CASSQDYGQGRTAGELFF
TRBJ2-1 TRBV5-1 CASSTAGTSGINEQFF
TRBJ2-7 TRBV21-1 CASSNEQYF
TRBJ2-3 TRBV24-1 CATSGNLAGWDTQYF
TRBJ1-1 TRBV2 CASSGTGGSTEAFF
TRBJ1-6 TRBV12-3/TRBV12-4 CASSLAVGGNSPLHF
TRBJ1-5 TRBV10-3 CAITDRADQPQHF
TRBJ2-7 TRBV28 CASSFGILNSYEQYF
TRBJ2-1 TRBV28 CASHSSGQGADEQFF
TRBJ2-2 TRBV10-3 CAITVEGGTGELFF
TRBJ1-1 TRBV29-1 CSVMGQMNTEAFF
TRBJ2-7 TRBV5-1 CASNEGVWGEQYF
TRBJ1-2 TRBV20-1 CSARDRLGNGYTF
TRBJ2-1 TRBV7-2 CASSLGSGRADEQFF
TRBJ1-4 TRBV2 CASRITGIANEKLFF
TRBJ1-2 TRBV6-5 CASTIRQGDGYTF
TRBJ2-7 TRBV7-2 CASSSWTGSYEQYF
TRBJ2-7 TRBV2 CASSGTSNGEQYF
TRBJ1-2 TRBV29-1 CSVEKGESTYGYTF
TRBJ2-7 TRBV6-2/TRBV6-3 CASSYFPNEQYF
TRBJ2-6 TRBV7-9 CASSRSIPAGGSGANVLTF
TRBJ2-1 TRBV15 CATSRDIGLAGPNEQFF
TRBJ2-5 TRBV4-1 CASRQTGYGGQETQYF
TRBJ1-3 TRBV20-1 CSAPDRVGGNTIYF
TRBJ2-1 TRBV6-6 CASSPGGLSYNEQFF
TRBJ2-1 TRBV25-1 CASSAPLGGSYNEQFF
TRBJ2-1 TRBV20-1 CSARTGGESYNEQFF
TRBJ1-5 TRBV6-6 CASSYRDRDQPQHF
TRBJ2-7 TRBV12-3/TRBV12-4 CASSRAGGLYEQYF
TRBJ2-5 TRBV30 CAWSGLGGETQYF